Listed here are 27 T cell receptor beta chains from one sample, sequenced in a study of T cell repertoires in cytomegalovirus infection. TCRdb re-derived calls from the reads in MiXCR, one entry per CDR3 protein. The table shows tens of thousands of distinct CDR3 sequences, with about 4% occurring only once. Material: PBMCs. All receptors come from a human donor in good health (CMV status not recorded). Some clones in this sample may be carry-over from other donors' samples.

The sample holds many counts of this clonotype. The rearrangement links TRBV7-6 to TRBJ2-7; 8 bases match TRBD1. CDR3 size: 15 residues. The junction had 7 bases not matched to a gene; V was cut back by 1 base and J by 5 bases. CDR1 is SGHVS and CDR2 is FNYEAQ in the germline V gene. The CDR3 DNA sequence: TGTGCCAGCAGCTTAGGAAGGACAGGGACCCACGAGCAGTACTTC. Its translation is CASSLGRTGTHEQYF.

The chain is built from TRBV7-2 and TRBJ2-1; TRBD2 aligns across 12 bases. The CDR3 length is 15 residues. In germline, CDR1 is SGHTA, CDR2 FQGNSA. V dropped 4 bases and J dropped 7; count of bases not matched to a gene: 5. The CDR3 DNA is TGTGCCAGCAGCTCTTCTAGCGGGGGGGGGAATGAGCAGTTCTTC. Amino acid sequence: CASSSSSGGGNEQFF.

This clonotype was detected a few times. One junction end disagrees with the germline gene, perhaps due to a read error. The gene calls are TRBV18 and TRBJ2-4; tentatively, D is TRBD1 or TRBD2 (5 bases each). Germline-derived CDR1 and CDR2 are KGHSH and LQKENI. CDR3 length equals 13 residues. The CDR3 region has the DNA TGTGCCAGCTCAGGGTCTTGGTCGCAGGGACGCATCTTC. Translating it yields CASSGSWSQGRIF.

This clonotype has ten or more counts. V and J are TRBV7-2 and TRBJ2-2; TRBD2 is a possible D gene (5 bases). Trimming shortened V by 3 bases and J by 1 base, and 6 bases separated the two germline ends. The CDR3 has 14 residues. CDR1 and CDR2 (germline): SGHTA, FQGNSA. The CDR3 DNA follows: TGTGCCAGCAGCTTGGACTGGAACACCGGGGAGCTGTTTTTT. Its translation: CASSLDWNTGELFF.

This clonotype showed up many times. The V gene is TRBV7-9, the J gene TRBJ2-1; the match to TRBD1 covers 10 bases. This CDR3 is built from 16 residues. V was clipped by 4 bases and J by 9 bases; unmatched bases: 12. CDR1 is SEHNR, CDR2 FQNEAQ, per germline (reference sequence). CDR3 bases: TGTGCCAGCAGCTCTCGCCCCGGGACAGGGGTTTCTGAGCAGTTCTTC. Protein: CASSSRPGTGVSEQFF.

This clonotype has a handful of counts. J is TRBJ2-7 and V is TRBV5-1, with TRBD1 identical over 8 bases. CDR1 is SGHRS, CDR2 YFSETQ, per germline. CDR3 size: 12 residues. V trimming: 4 bases; J trimming: 7 bases; junction bases outside the gene matches: 4. CDR3 DNA: TGCGCCAGCAGCGTGGGGGACAGGGAGCAGTACTTC. Translating it yields CASSVGDREQYF.

This clonotype was observed many times. This chain uses TRBV18 with TRBJ1-1; D ambiguous. Between the trimmed V and J ends, which lost 0 bases and 1 base, there was a span of 3 bases. This CDR3 contains 13 residues. Germline values: CDR1 KGHSH, CDR2 LQKENI. CDR3 residues: CASSPPANTEAFF. In DNA form, the CDR3 reads TGTGCCAGCTCACCACCGGCGAACACTGAAGCTTTCTTT.

Comments on this clonotype: Compared with germline, one end of the junction differs, possibly owing to a read error. This rearrangement joins TRBV27 to TRBJ2-2; D is ambiguous. In germline, CDR1 is MNHEY, CDR2 SMNVEV (reference sequence). The length of the CDR3 is 14 residues. CDR3 nucleotides: TGTTCCAGCAGTTTGCAGCCTAACACCGGGGAGCTGTTTTTT. Translated, it gives CSSSLQPNTGELFF.

The sample holds many counts of this clonotype. This sequence joins TRBV28 and TRBJ1-2; D gene unclear. V was cut by 6 bases and J by 8 bases, with 13 bases left in between. Germline V lookup: CDR1 MDHEN, CDR2 SYDVKM. This CDR3 is built from 12 residues. The CDR3 spells CASSTHPKGYTF. CDR3 nucleotides: TGTGCCAGCAGCACACATCCGAAAGGCTACACCTTC.

Ten or more counts support this clonotype. The J gene is TRBJ2-3, the V gene TRBV7-2; D call uncertain. The CDR3 totals 13 residues. Trimming pared 5 bases from V and 5 bases from J, leaving 11 bases between. Germline assignment: CDR1 SGHTA and CDR2 FQGNSA. The CDR3, as DNA: TGTGCCAGCAGCCTCGCTAGACAAGATACGCAGTATTTT. Protein product: CASSLARQDTQYF.

This clonotype was counted at least ten times. The chain links TRBV7-2 to TRBJ2-1; D gene ambiguous. Germline CDR1 and CDR2: SGHTA and FQGNSA. Trimming cost V 5 bases and J 0 bases, with 5 bases left between them. The CDR3 spans 13 residues. Written as DNA, the CDR3 is TGTGCCAGCAGCGGCAGCTCCTACAATGAGCAGTTCTTC. It encodes CASSGSSYNEQFF.

The table lists this clonotype with many counts. The chain has TRBV18 and TRBJ2-7, with D possibly matching TRBD2 (6 bases). Germline CDR1 KGHSH, CDR2 LQKENI. V shed 3 bases and J shed 1 base, with 16 bases lying between them. This CDR3 has 16 residues. The CDR3 here is CASSPAGGEVSYEQYF. CDR3 bases: TGTGCCAGCTCACCGGCCGGCGGGGAAGTATCCTACGAGCAGTACTTC.

The sample holds many counts of this clonotype. The CDR3 DNA is TGTGCCAGCAGCTTAGCTCGGCCGGGACAGGGGATTGCCGAGCAGTACTTC. Protein sequence: CASSLARPGQGIAEQYF. The J gene is TRBJ2-7, the V gene TRBV7-9; 10 nucleotides align to TRBD1. The CDR3 loop spans 17 amino acids. Germline V lookup: CDR1 SEHNR, CDR2 FQNEAQ (reference sequence). V was clipped by 0 bases and J by 6 bases; unmatched bases: 11.

CDR3 bases: TGTGCCAGCTCCGTGGGGTATCAGCCCCAGCATTTT. Its translation: CASSVGYQPQHF. V is TRBV28 and J is TRBJ1-5; D gene uncertain. CDR1 MDHEN and CDR2 SYDVKM come from the germline V gene. Trimming removed 8 bases from V and 5 bases from J, with 10 bases in between. This CDR3 contains 12 residues.

This clonotype came up many times. The genes are TRBV20-1 and TRBJ2-3, with D perhaps matching TRBD1 or TRBD2 (6 bases each). Germline V CDR1 and CDR2: DFQATT, SNEGSKA (reference sequence). V dropped 1 base and J dropped 2 bases, with 13 bases sitting between them. The CDR3 has 15 amino acids. As DNA, the CDR3 is TGCAGTGCTAGAGTAACGGGGGCAATCACAGATACGCAGTATTTT. Amino acid sequence: CSARVTGAITDTQYF.

At least ten counts were recorded for this clonotype. The chain combines TRBV7-2 with TRBJ1-2; possibly TRBD1 for D (6 bases). V was pared by 2 bases and J by 0 bases, with 16 bases between. CDR1 is SGHTA, CDR2 FQGNSA, per germline. CDR3 length equals 17 residues. This CDR3 reads CASSLRTGQFSNYGYTF. CDR3 bases: TGTGCCAGCAGCTTACGAACAGGGCAGTTCTCTAACTATGGCTACACCTTC.

This clonotype showed up many times. This sequence joins TRBV6-2 or TRBV6-3 and TRBJ2-1; D unclear. Trimming stripped 2 bases from V and 10 bases from J, with 12 bases between. Germline CDR1 and CDR2: MNHEY and SVGEGT. The CDR3 loop spans 13 amino acids. The CDR3 loop reads CASSYPPKAEQFF. The CDR3, as DNA: TGTGCCAGCAGTTACCCCCCAAAGGCAGAGCAGTTCTTC.

This clonotype was observed many times. This chain joins TRBV28 and TRBJ1-5; D is unclear. The ends were cut back, 7 bases at V and 2 bases at J, with 21 bases in the middle. The CDR3 covers 17 residues. The germline CDR1 and CDR2 sequences are MDHEN and SYDVKM. In DNA, the CDR3 is TGTGCCAGCAACGAAAAGGGAGAAGTTTGGGGCAATCAGCCCCAGCATTTT. This sequence encodes CASNEKGEVWGNQPQHF. Variable domain in full (rest from reference TRBV28 and TRBJ1-5): DVKVTQSSRYLVKRTGEKVFLECVQDMDHENMFWYRQDPGLGLRLIYFSYDVKMKEKGDIPEGYSVSREKKERFSLILESASTNQTSMYLCASNEKGEVWGNQPQHFGDGTRLSIL.

This clonotype came up many times. This chain joins TRBV7-3 and TRBJ2-3, with a weak D call TRBD2 (7 bases). The germline gives CDR1 SGHTA, CDR2 FQGTGA. The V and J ends lost 2 bases and 1 base respectively, with 16 bases between them. The CDR3 is made up of 17 amino acids. The CDR3 DNA follows: TGTGCCAGCAGCTTACGGGGAGGGGGTCTCGGCACAGATACGCAGTATTTT. Protein: CASSLRGGGLGTDTQYF.

This chain joins TRBV28 and TRBJ1-2, with D unclear. With 6 bases removed from V and 3 bases from J, the gap between germline ends came to 8 bases. CDR3 length: 12 amino acids. Germline V CDR1 and CDR2: MDHEN, SYDVKM. CDR3: CASRGGHYGYTF. The CDR3 nucleotides are TGTGCCAGCAGGGGCGGACACTATGGCTACACCTTC.

This clonotype occurred many times. V is TRBV28 and J is TRBJ1-5, with TRBD1 matching over 7 bases. The junction had 7 bases not matched to a gene; V was cut back by 2 bases and J by 0 bases. CDR3 length: 17 amino acids. The germline V gene encodes CDR1 MDHEN and CDR2 SYDVKM. CDR3 sequence reads: CASSLPDRHYSNQPQHF. The CDR3 DNA reads as TGTGCCAGCAGTTTACCGGACAGGCACTATAGCAATCAGCCCCAGCATTTT.

This clonotype was seen at least ten times. J is TRBJ2-6 and V is TRBV28; D is undetermined. The germline V gene has CDR1 MDHEN and CDR2 SYDVKM. This CDR3 region has 16 residues. The germline V and J ends were trimmed by 6 bases and 0 bases, with 12 bases remaining between them. Here the CDR3 DNA reads TGTGCCAGCAGCCCCTCGGTCCGCTCTGGGGCCAACGTCCTGACTTTC. Amino acid sequence: CASSPSVRSGANVLTF.

The sample holds many counts of this clonotype. The chain joins TRBV6-2 or TRBV6-3 to TRBJ2-1; D unresolved. Per germline, CDR1 MNHEY and CDR2 SVGEGT. The CDR3 length is 12 residues. Trimming shortened V by 8 bases and J by 7 bases, and 12 bases separated the two germline ends. The CDR3 here is CASGPSYNEQFF. The CDR3 nucleotides are TGTGCCAGCGGCCCCTCTTATAATGAGCAGTTCTTC.

This clonotype was counted at least ten times. The rearrangement links TRBV7-2 to TRBJ1-1, with 7 bases that match TRBD1. Looked up from germline, CDR1 is SGHTA and CDR2 is FQGNSA. The V and J ends lost 6 bases and 0 bases, in that order; junction bases with no gene match: 7. CDR3 length: 15 amino acids. CDR3 nucleotides: TGTGCCAGCAGTTCAACGGACAGGATGAACACTGAAGCTTTCTTT. Translating gives CASSSTDRMNTEAFF.

Many counts were recorded for this clonotype. V usage is TRBV7-2 and J usage is TRBJ2-7, with 8 bases lining up with TRBD1. V was pared by 1 base and J by 2 bases, with 4 bases of the junction left unmatched. The length of the CDR3 is 15 residues. Looked up from germline, CDR1 is SGHTA and CDR2 is FQGNSA. CDR3 sequence: CASSLGRGLTYEQYF. Here the CDR3 DNA reads TGTGCCAGCAGCTTAGGCAGGGGGCTAACCTACGAGCAGTACTTC.

This clonotype was recorded many times. The genes are TRBV7-2 and TRBJ1-5; TRBD1 agrees at 9 bases. Germline CDR1 SGHTA, CDR2 FQGNSA. The V and J ends lost 5 bases and 1 base, in that order; junction bases with no gene match: 6. The CDR3 consists of 16 residues. The CDR3 DNA reads TGTGCCAGCAGCACTCCGGGACAGGGAAGCAATCAGCCCCAGCATTTT. It specifies CASSTPGQGSNQPQHF.

This clonotype was observed many times. V gene TRBV11-3 combines with J gene TRBJ2-1, with 8 bases identical to TRBD2. Germline V gene data show CDR1 as SGHNT and CDR2 as YENEEA. J was trimmed by 10 bases and V by 1 base; bases with no gene match: 9. The CDR3 spans 15 residues. The chain's CDR3 is CASSLVPAGVREQFF. As DNA, the CDR3 is TGTGCCAGCAGCTTAGTTCCAGCGGGGGTTCGGGAGCAGTTCTTC.